This TCR beta chain appears in the sequencing data of a study of T-cell reconstitution after alpha-beta-depleted transplantation in children. The library targeted TCRbeta and was prepared with unique molecular identifiers. TCRdb analysed the PCR reads with MiXCR anew, one entry per CDR3 protein. The sample has about 480,000 distinct CDR3 sequences, about an eighth seen once. CDR1 and CDR2 from the germline V gene are SGHDT and YYEEEE. This CDR3 spans 15 amino acids. Trimming pared 4 bases from V and 0 bases from J, leaving 12 bases between. The source is a human donor who donated a stem cell graft to a child with combined immunodeficiency. The sample consisted of PBMCs from the stem cell graft donor, taken from the stem cell graft. The gene calls are TRBV5-6 and TRBJ2-3; no reliable D call. CDR3 DNA sequence: TGTGCCAGCAGCAAAGGGTATTCTAGCACAGATACGCAGTATTTT. It specifies CASSKGYSSTDTQYF.